The text below deals with one T cell receptor (beta chain). The antigen is unknown. The primer mix had 52 TRBV and 13 TRBJ primers. Assay: immunoSEQ multiplex PCR; the TCRdb copy retains only in-frame clones and omits some. Of about 21,000 clones listed, 70% to 90% are singletons. These data belong to a study of regulatory T cells. The study, taken as a whole, reports: Hydrophobic residues at CDR3 positions 6 and 7 were enriched in conventional CD4+ T cells of CD3G-deficient patients.

The V and J ends lost 7 bases and 5 bases respectively, with 15 bases between them. Germline-derived CDR1 and CDR2 are MNHNS and SASEGT. The CDR3 extends over 13 amino acids. V is TRBV6-1 and J is TRBJ2-7; D is uncertain. The sequenced sample was conventional CD4+ T cells sorted from blood. The clonotype was recovered from a child under 18 with CD3G deficiency. As DNA, the CDR3 is TGTGCCAGCACTCCAGAAGGTCCCCACGAGCAGTACTTC. It specifies CASTPEGPHEQYF.